The 32 T cell receptor beta chains given below trace back to one sample, sequenced in a study of T cells in Graves' hyperthyroidism and ophthalmopathy. RNA transcripts gave rise to amplified TCR beta CDR3 regions. The HTBI primer set drove a first-round RT-PCR of the TCR CDR3. TCRdb passed the multiplex PCR reads through MiXCR, listing each CDR3 protein once. This table has roughly 650,000 distinct CDR3 sequences, about a sixth appearing once. The material sequenced was blood. The receptors derive from a woman aged 40 to 50 with Graves' ophthalmopathy.

This clonotype showed up many times. The chain links TRBV30 to TRBJ2-2; 7 bases align to TRBD1. The CDR3 contains 15 residues. V was clipped by 3 bases and J by 3 bases; unmatched bases: 7. Germline loops: CDR1 GTSNPN, CDR2 SVGIG (reference sequence). CDR3 region: CAWSNTGVDTGELFF. The CDR3 coding sequence is TGTGCCTGGAGCAATACAGGGGTAGACACCGGGGAGCTGTTTTTT.

This clonotype appeared many times. V is TRBV2 and J is TRBJ1-1, with D uncertain. The germline V gene encodes CDR1 SNHLY and CDR2 FYNNEI. V lost 6 bases to trimming and J lost 0 bases, with 8 bases between them. CDR3 length: 13 amino acids. Here the CDR3 DNA reads TGTGCCAGCAGATTTGGGATGAACACTGAAGCTTTCTTT. It encodes CASRFGMNTEAFF.

This clonotype was counted at least ten times. V gene TRBV30 combines with J gene TRBJ1-1; possible D gene TRBD1, 6 bases. Trimming shortened V by 5 bases and J by 5 bases, and 15 bases separated the two germline ends. CDR3 length: 13 amino acids. Germline lookup yields CDR1 GTSNPN and CDR2 SVGIG (reference sequence). Written as DNA, the CDR3 is TGTGCCTGGGAAGGAACAGGGTGGACTGAAGCTTTCTTT. It specifies CAWEGTGWTEAFF.

V gene TRBV29-1 combines with J gene TRBJ2-3; 10 nucleotides match TRBD1. V lost 2 bases to trimming and J lost 6 bases; unmatched junction nucleotides: 17. The CDR3 has 18 residues. Germline values: CDR1 SQVTM, CDR2 ANQGSEA. This CDR3 reads CSVEIAGLTGGASDTQYF. The CDR3 coding sequence is TGCAGCGTTGAAATCGCGGGTCTGACAGGGGGCGCATCGGATACGCAGTATTTT.

The gene calls are TRBV4-1 and TRBJ1-1, with D unclear. CDR3 length: 15 residues. Germline V lookup: CDR1 MGHRA, CDR2 YSYEKL. V lost 1 base and J 4 bases, leaving 13 bases between the germline ends. In DNA form, the CDR3 reads TGCGCCAGCAGCCAAGGTCACGGATTGGGCACTGAAGCTTTCTTT. It is translated as CASSQGHGLGTEAFF.

The sample holds many counts of this clonotype. This chain links TRBV2 with TRBJ1-2, with TRBD1 matching 8 bases. V was pared by 6 bases and J by 6 bases, with 12 bases of the junction left unmatched. Germline V gene sequence: CDR1 SNHLY, CDR2 FYNNEI. This CDR3 has 15 residues. The CDR3 sequence is CASSPAARGRDGYTF. CDR3 in DNA: TGTGCCAGCAGCCCTGCCGCCAGGGGGCGGGATGGCTACACCTTC.

This clonotype has just a few counts. The V and J genes are TRBV6-1 and TRBJ2-7; 7 nucleotides line up with TRBD1. From germline, CDR1 is MNHNS and CDR2 SASEGT. V lost 3 bases to trimming and J lost 7 bases; unmatched junction nucleotides: 12. The CDR3 loop spans 15 amino acids. The CDR3 reads CASSEFGTALGEQYF. CDR3 nucleotides: TGTGCCAGCAGTGAGTTCGGGACAGCCTTAGGGGAGCAGTACTTC.

This chain uses TRBV10-2 with TRBJ1-5, with 7 bases aligning to TRBD1. The V and J ends lost 7 bases and 6 bases, in that order; junction bases with no gene match: 6. Per germline, CDR1 WSHSY and CDR2 SAAADI. The CDR3 sequence is 13 residues long. For the CDR3, the DNA is TGCGCCAGCACAAACCAGGGGGGTCAGCCCCAGCATTTT. Amino acid sequence: CASTNQGGQPQHF.

On this clonotype: An end of the junction does not agree with germline; a read error may underlie this. The chain has TRBV7-3 and TRBJ2-5; 7 bases fit TRBD2. Germline assignment: CDR1 SGHTA and CDR2 FQGTGA. This CDR3 is built from 16 residues. CDR3 sequence (DNA): TGTGCCAGCAGCTTATCAGGGCGGGGGTCAGGAGAGACCCAGTGCTTC. As protein: CASSLSGRGSGETQCF.

The chain uses TRBV12-5 and TRBJ1-5; possible D gene TRBD1, 5 bases. This CDR3 has 14 amino acids. Germline lookup yields CDR1 LGHNT and CDR2 FRNRAP. Between the trimmed V and J ends, which lost 7 bases and 3 bases, there was a span of 13 bases. The CDR3 DNA reads TGTGCTAGTGCCACAACGGGGACCAATCAGCCCCAGCATTTT. Protein sequence: CASATTGTNQPQHF. Full variable domain (missing parts from reference TRBV12-5 and TRBJ1-5): DARVTQTPRHKVTEMGQEVTMRCQPILGHNTVFWYRQTMMQGLELLAYFRNRAPLDDSGMPKDRFSAEMPDATLATLKIQPSEPRDSAVYFCASATTGTNQPQHFGDGTRLSIL.

This chain connects TRBV4-1 to TRBJ1-1, with D possibly matching TRBD1 (6 bases). The CDR3 is 17 amino acids. Germline V gene lookup returns CDR1 MGHRA and CDR2 YSYEKL. Between the trimmed V and J ends, which lost 0 bases and 1 base, there was a span of 15 bases. The CDR3 spells CASSQDTGGLANTEAFF. The CDR3 DNA reads TGCGCCAGCAGCCAAGATACGGGGGGCTTGGCGAACACTGAAGCTTTCTTT.

This chain joins TRBV2 and TRBJ1-1; D remains unclear. The CDR3 covers 12 residues. Germline CDR1 and CDR2: SNHLY and FYNNEI. V lost 9 bases to trimming and J lost 2 bases, with 10 bases between them. In DNA, the CDR3 is TGTGCCAGAAAGGCCCGAAACACTGAAGCTTTCTTT. Amino acid sequence: CARKARNTEAFF.

This clonotype was counted at least ten times. This rearrangement joins TRBV11-2 to TRBJ2-5, with a tentative D call TRBD1 (6 bases). Trimming shortened V by 3 bases and J by 1 base, and 12 bases separated the two germline ends. Germline V gene sequence: CDR1 SGHAT, CDR2 FQNNGV. CDR3 length: 15 residues. The CDR3 coding sequence is TGTGCCAGCAGCTTCTACAGGGCGCCCCAAGAGACCCAGTACTTC. Translation gives CASSFYRAPQETQYF.

This clonotype showed up many times. The rearrangement links TRBV12-3 or TRBV12-4 to TRBJ2-2; 7 bases are a match to TRBD1. The ends lost 6 bases at V and 4 bases at J; junction bases unmatched: 8. This CDR3 spans 15 amino acids. The CDR3 sequence: CASRAGGQVTGELFF. Here the CDR3 DNA reads TGTGCCAGCAGGGCCGGCGGACAGGTCACCGGGGAGCTGTTTTTT.

The V gene is TRBV19, the J gene TRBJ1-4; 7 nucleotides align to TRBD1. Germline V gene lookup returns CDR1 LNHDA and CDR2 SQIVND (reference sequence). The CDR3 length is 15 residues. V dropped 5 bases and J dropped 4; count of bases not matched to a gene: 7. As DNA, the CDR3 is TGTGCCAGTAGTCCGCCGGGACAGTTTAATGAAAAACTGTTTTTT. Amino acids: CASSPPGQFNEKLFF.

This clonotype was detected a few times. The CDR3 DNA reads as TGCAGTGCTAGTGGCACAGGGGATCAGCCCCAGCATTTT. Its protein is CSASGTGDQPQHF. The V gene is TRBV20-1, the J gene TRBJ1-5; 7 bases match TRBD1. V shed 3 bases, J shed 5 bases, and the junction held 4 bases outside the gene matches. This CDR3 comprises 13 residues. The germline CDR1 and CDR2 sequences are DFQATT and SNEGSKA (reference sequence).

This clonotype was detected many times. The chain has TRBV20-1 and TRBJ1-1; perhaps TRBD1 as D (5 bases). Germline-derived CDR1 and CDR2 are DFQATT and SNEGSKA (reference sequence). The CDR3 contains 14 residues. V lost 7 bases and J 0 bases, leaving 15 bases between the germline ends. The CDR3 coding sequence is TGCAGTGTGCGGCGAGGGGCCATGAACACTGAAGCTTTCTTT. Amino acid sequence: CSVRRGAMNTEAFF.

This clonotype was seen ten or more times. This chain joins TRBV28 and TRBJ2-3, with TRBD2 matching 12 bases. Germline trimming cut 2 bases from V and 5 bases from J; bases unmatched to any gene: 2. Per the germline V gene, CDR1 is MDHEN and CDR2 is SYDVKM. The CDR3 covers 15 residues. Written as DNA, the CDR3 is TGTGCCAGCAGTTTAGGACTAGCGGGACAAGATACGCAGTATTTT. Translating it yields CASSLGLAGQDTQYF. The full variable domain, with the rest looked up from reference TRBV28 and TRBJ2-3, is DVKVTQSSRYLVKRTGEKVFLECVQDMDHENMFWYRQDPGLGLRLIYFSYDVKMKEKGDIPEGYSVSREKKERFSLILESASTNQTSMYLCASSLGLAGQDTQYFGPGTRLTVL.

This clonotype was observed many times. This sequence joins TRBV7-9 and TRBJ2-2; tentatively, D is TRBD2 (6 bases). The V gene lost 6 bases and the J gene lost 3 bases, with 14 bases spanning the gap. CDR3 length: 15 residues. Germline CDR1 reads SEHNR; CDR2 reads FQNEAQ (reference sequence). CDR3 coding DNA: TGTGCCAGCAGGGGGGGACTTACGGACACCGGGGAGCTGTTTTTT. Amino acid sequence: CASRGGLTDTGELFF.

This rearrangement joins TRBV27 to TRBJ2-7, with TRBD1 identical over 7 bases. Germline lookup yields CDR1 MNHEY and CDR2 SMNVEV (reference sequence). This CDR3 spans 14 amino acids. The trim removed 6 bases at V and 4 bases at J, leaving 9 bases unmatched. The CDR3 region is CASSLRAGGYEQYF. The CDR3, as DNA: TGTGCCAGCAGCTTAAGGGCAGGGGGTTACGAGCAGTACTTC.

This chain connects TRBV4-1 to TRBJ2-1; D is perhaps TRBD1 or TRBD2 (6 bases each). Germline V lookup: CDR1 MGHRA, CDR2 YSYEKL. Between the trimmed V and J ends, which lost 3 bases and 5 bases, there was a span of 14 bases. CDR3 length: 15 amino acids. The CDR3, as DNA: TGCGCCAGCAGCCAGGTCGGGGGCAAGAACAATGAGCAGTTCTTC. Amino acid sequence: CASSQVGGKNNEQFF.

This clonotype was counted a few times. The chain recombines TRBV6-5 with TRBJ2-2; D is unclear. Looked up from germline, CDR1 is MNHEY and CDR2 is SVGAGI. This CDR3 region has 14 residues. Trimming removed 2 bases from V and 4 bases from J, with 8 bases in between. CDR3 amino acids: CASSYQVGTGELFF. The CDR3, as DNA: TGTGCCAGCAGTTACCAAGTGGGCACCGGGGAGCTGTTTTTT.

This clonotype was seen a single time. J is TRBJ2-3 and V is TRBV20-1; D may be TRBD2 (7 bases). V lost 1 base and J lost 6, with 17 bases in between. Germline CDR1 is DFQATT and CDR2 is SNEGSKA (reference sequence). The CDR3 extends over 15 amino acids. The CDR3 region is CSARVGGGAWDTQYF. DNA of the CDR3: TGCAGTGCTAGAGTGGGAGGGGGGGCTTGGGATACGCAGTATTTT.

V gene TRBV3-1 combines with J gene TRBJ1-5; maybe TRBD1 (5 bases). Germline CDR1 is LGHDT and CDR2 is YNNKEL (reference sequence). Trimming cost V 5 bases and J 3 bases, with 17 bases left between them. This CDR3 region has 16 residues. The CDR3 coding sequence is TGTGCCAGCAGCGAAGGGGCCGGCAGGATCAATCAGCCCCAGCATTTT. Translating gives CASSEGAGRINQPQHF.

This clonotype appeared a few times. This sequence joins TRBV6-1 and TRBJ2-7; a weak D match, TRBD1 (6 bases). The CDR3 runs 15 residues. Per the germline V gene, CDR1 is MNHNS and CDR2 is SASEGT. Trimming took 5 bases from V and 2 from J, leaving 16 bases between them. The DNA of the CDR3 is TGTGCCAGCAGTTACCGGGACACGCTACCCTACGAGCAGTACTTC. Protein product: CASSYRDTLPYEQYF.

Only a few counts were recorded for this clonotype. The V gene is TRBV27, the J gene TRBJ1-5, with D perhaps matching TRBD1 (6 bases). This CDR3 is 14 amino acids long. Trimming removed 6 bases from V and 4 bases from J, with 13 bases in between. Germline CDR1 and CDR2: MNHEY and SMNVEV (reference sequence). DNA of the CDR3: TGTGCCAGCAGGCTGTCGGGACAAAATCAGCCCCAGCATTTT. Translating it yields CASRLSGQNQPQHF.

In this sample, this clonotype turned up a few times. The chain couples TRBV27 to TRBJ2-5; D remains ambiguous. Germline V CDR1 and CDR2: MNHEY, SMNVEV (reference sequence). Between the trimmed V and J ends, which lost 8 bases and 3 bases, there was a span of 4 bases. The CDR3 is 10 residues long. CDR3 nucleotide sequence: TGTGCCAGCGTAAAAGAGACCCAGTACTTC. Translated: CASVKETQYF.

This clonotype was seen at least ten times. This rearrangement joins TRBV4-1 to TRBJ1-2; D gene uncertain. V was clipped by 0 bases and J by 7 bases, with 9 bases between them. The CDR3 runs 13 residues. Per germline, CDR1 MGHRA and CDR2 YSYEKL. CDR3 sequence: CASSQDETVGYTF. In nucleotides, the CDR3 is TGCGCCAGCAGCCAAGATGAGACGGTTGGCTACACCTTC.

This clonotype was recorded at least ten times. The chain employs TRBV3-1 and TRBJ2-5; 7 bases match TRBD2. Germline loops: CDR1 LGHDT, CDR2 YNNKEL (reference sequence). The CDR3 length is 16 residues. The junction had 8 bases not matched to a gene; V was cut back by 4 bases and J by 0 bases. CDR3 sequence: CASSLPRGDYQETQYF. For the CDR3, the DNA is TGTGCCAGCAGCCTACCCCGGGGGGACTACCAAGAGACCCAGTACTTC.

This clonotype has at least ten counts. The CDR3 bases are TGTGCCAGCAGTGACGGGTCCTACAATGAGCAGTTCTTC. Amino acids: CASSDGSYNEQFF. The chain couples TRBV7-3 to TRBJ2-1; D is undetermined. Looked up from germline, CDR1 is SGHTA and CDR2 is FQGTGA. The CDR3 extends over 13 amino acids. Between the trimmed V and J ends, which lost 6 bases and 1 base, there was a span of 7 bases.

Turning to this clonotype: The junction and the germline gene differ at one end; a read error may be behind it. The chain has TRBV6-1 and TRBJ1-1; TRBD1 is a possible D gene (5 bases). The V gene's germline CDR1 is MNHNS and CDR2 SASEGT. This CDR3 comprises 12 residues. Written as DNA, the CDR3 is TGTGCCAGCCGAGGTCCGGGGACTGAAGCTTCCTTT. Amino acids: CASRGPGTEASF.

The CDR3 spells CASRSSGAYNEQFF. The CDR3 region has the DNA TGTGCCAGCAGGAGTAGCGGGGCATACAATGAGCAGTTCTTC. The chain uses TRBV12-3 or TRBV12-4 and TRBJ2-1; TRBD2 aligns across 8 bases. The V and J ends lost 6 bases and 4 bases, in that order; junction bases with no gene match: 5. The CDR3 sequence is 14 residues long.